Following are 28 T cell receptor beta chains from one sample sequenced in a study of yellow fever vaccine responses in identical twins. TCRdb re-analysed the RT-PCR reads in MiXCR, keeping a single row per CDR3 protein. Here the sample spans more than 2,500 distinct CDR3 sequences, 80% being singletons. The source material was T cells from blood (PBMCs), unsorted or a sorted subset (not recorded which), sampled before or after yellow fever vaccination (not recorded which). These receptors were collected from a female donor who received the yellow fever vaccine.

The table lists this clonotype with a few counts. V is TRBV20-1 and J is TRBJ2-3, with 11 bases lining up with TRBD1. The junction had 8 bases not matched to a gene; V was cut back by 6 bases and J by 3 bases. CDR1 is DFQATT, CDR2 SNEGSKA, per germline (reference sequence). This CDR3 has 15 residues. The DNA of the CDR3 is TGCAGTGCGTCGGCCGGGACAGGGGGTACAGATACGCAGTATTTT. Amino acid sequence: CSASAGTGGTDTQYF.

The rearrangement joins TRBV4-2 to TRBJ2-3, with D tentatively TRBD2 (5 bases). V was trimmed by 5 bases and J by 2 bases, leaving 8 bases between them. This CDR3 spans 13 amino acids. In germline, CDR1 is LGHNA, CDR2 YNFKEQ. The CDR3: CASSDRDTDTQYF. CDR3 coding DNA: TGTGCCAGCAGCGACCGGGACACAGATACGCAGTATTTT.

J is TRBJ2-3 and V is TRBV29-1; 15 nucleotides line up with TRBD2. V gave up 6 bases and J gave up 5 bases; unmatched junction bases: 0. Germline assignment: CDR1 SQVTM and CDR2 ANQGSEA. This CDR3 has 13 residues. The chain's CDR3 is CSVGLAGGDTQYF. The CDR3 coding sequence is TGCAGCGTGGGACTAGCGGGGGGAGATACGCAGTATTTT.

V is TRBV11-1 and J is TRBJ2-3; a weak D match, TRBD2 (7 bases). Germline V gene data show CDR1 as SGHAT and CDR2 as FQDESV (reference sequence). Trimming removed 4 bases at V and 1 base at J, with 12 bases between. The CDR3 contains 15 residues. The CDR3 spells CASSSGGAGTDTQYF. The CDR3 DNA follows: TGTGCCAGCAGCTCTGGGGGGGCTGGCACAGATACGCAGTATTTT. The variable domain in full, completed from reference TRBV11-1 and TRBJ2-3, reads EAEVAQSPRYKITEKSQAVAFWCDPISGHATLYWYRQILGQGPELLVQFQDESVVDDSQLPKDRFSAERLKGVDSTLKIQPAELGDSAMYLCASSSGGAGTDTQYFGPGTRLTVL.

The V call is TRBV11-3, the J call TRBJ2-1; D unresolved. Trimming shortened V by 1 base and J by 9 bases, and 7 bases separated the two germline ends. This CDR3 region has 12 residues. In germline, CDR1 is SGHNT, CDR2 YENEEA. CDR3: CASSLVGTEQFF. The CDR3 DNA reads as TGTGCCAGCAGCTTAGTTGGTACTGAGCAGTTCTTC.

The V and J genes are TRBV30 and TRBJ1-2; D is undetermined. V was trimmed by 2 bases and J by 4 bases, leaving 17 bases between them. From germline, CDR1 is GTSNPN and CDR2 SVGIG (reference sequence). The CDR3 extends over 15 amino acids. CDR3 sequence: CAWSQIGLGIYGYTF. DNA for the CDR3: TGTGCCTGGAGTCAAATCGGGCTGGGCATCTATGGCTACACCTTC. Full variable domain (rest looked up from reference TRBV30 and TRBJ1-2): SQTIHQWPATLVQPVGSPLSLECTVEGTSNPNLYWYRQAAGRGLQLLFYSVGIGQISSEVPQNLSASRPQDRQFILSSKKLLLSDSGFYLCAWSQIGLGIYGYTFGSGTRLTVV.

The CDR3 coding sequence is TGTGCCAGCAGCATTCAAAAACTAGCGGGAGGCACAGATACGCAGTATTTT. Protein product: CASSIQKLAGGTDTQYF. The chain has TRBV11-3 and TRBJ2-3, with 11 nucleotides matching TRBD2. J was trimmed by 1 base and V by 5 bases; bases with no gene match: 8. The CDR3 contains 17 residues. The germline gives CDR1 SGHNT, CDR2 YENEEA.

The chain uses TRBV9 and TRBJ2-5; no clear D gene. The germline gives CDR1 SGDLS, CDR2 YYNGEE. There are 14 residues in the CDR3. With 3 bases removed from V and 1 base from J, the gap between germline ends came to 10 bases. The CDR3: CASSGNAPQETQYF. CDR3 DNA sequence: TGTGCCAGCAGCGGAAACGCTCCCCAAGAGACCCAGTACTTC.

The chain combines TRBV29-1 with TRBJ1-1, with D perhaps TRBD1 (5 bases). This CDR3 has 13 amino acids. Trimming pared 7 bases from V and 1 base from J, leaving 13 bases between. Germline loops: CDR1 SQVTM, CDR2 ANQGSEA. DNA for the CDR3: TGCAGCGCGGGGGACGGAAAGAACACTGAAGCTTTCTTT. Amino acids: CSAGDGKNTEAFF. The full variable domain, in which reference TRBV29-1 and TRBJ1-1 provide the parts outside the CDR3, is SAVISQKPSRDICQRGTSLTIQCQVDSQVTMMFWYRQQPGQSLTLIATANQGSEATYESGFVIDKFPISRPNLTFSTLTVSNMSPEDSSIYLCSAGDGKNTEAFFGQGTRLTVV.

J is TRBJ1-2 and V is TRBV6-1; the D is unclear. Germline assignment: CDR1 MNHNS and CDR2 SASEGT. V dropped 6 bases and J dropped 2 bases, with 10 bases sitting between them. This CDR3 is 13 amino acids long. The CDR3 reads CASRTTPNYGYTF. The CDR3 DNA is TGTGCCAGCAGGACGACACCAAACTATGGCTACACCTTC.

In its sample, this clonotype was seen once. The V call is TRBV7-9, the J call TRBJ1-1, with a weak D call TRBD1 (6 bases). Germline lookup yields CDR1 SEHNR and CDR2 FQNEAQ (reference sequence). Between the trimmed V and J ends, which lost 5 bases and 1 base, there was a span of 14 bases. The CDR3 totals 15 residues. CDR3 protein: CASSPRGGGNTEAFF. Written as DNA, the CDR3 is TGTGCCAGCAGCCCAAGGGGGGGGGGGAACACTGAAGCTTTCTTT.

The CDR3 DNA sequence: TGTGCCGCCACTAGGGGGGAAGGCTACGAGCAGTACTTC. Its translation: CAATRGEGYEQYF. The chain couples TRBV10-3 to TRBJ2-7; D may be TRBD1 or TRBD2 (6 bases each). V lost 11 bases, J lost 3 bases, and 17 bases lay in between. This CDR3 has 13 amino acids. CDR1 and CDR2 from the germline V gene are ENHRY and SYGVKD.

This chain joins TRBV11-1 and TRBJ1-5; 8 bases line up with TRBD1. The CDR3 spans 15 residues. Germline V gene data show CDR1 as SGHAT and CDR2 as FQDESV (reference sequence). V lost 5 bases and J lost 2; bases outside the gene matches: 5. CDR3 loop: CASSLVDRGNQPQHF. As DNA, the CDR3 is TGTGCCAGCAGCCTAGTGGACAGGGGCAATCAGCCCCAGCATTTT.

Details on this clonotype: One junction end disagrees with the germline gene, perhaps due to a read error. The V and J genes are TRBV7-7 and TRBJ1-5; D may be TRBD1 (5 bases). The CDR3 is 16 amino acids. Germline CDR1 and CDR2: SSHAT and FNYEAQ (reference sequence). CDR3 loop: CASSSRQNYSNQPQHF. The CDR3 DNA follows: TGTGCTAGCAGCTCCCGACAGAATTATAGCAATCAGCCCCAGCATTTT.

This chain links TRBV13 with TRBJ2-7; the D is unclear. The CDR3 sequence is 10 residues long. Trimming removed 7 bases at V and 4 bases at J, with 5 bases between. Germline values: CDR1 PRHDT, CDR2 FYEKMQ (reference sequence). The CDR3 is CASNSYEQYV. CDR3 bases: TGTGCCAGCAACTCATACGAGCAGTACGTC.

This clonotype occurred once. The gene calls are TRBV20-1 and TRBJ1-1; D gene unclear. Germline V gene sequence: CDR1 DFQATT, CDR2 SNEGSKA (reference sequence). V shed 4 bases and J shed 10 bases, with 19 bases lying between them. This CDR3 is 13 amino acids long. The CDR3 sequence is CSAIIGTGIRAFF. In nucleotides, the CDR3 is TGCAGTGCTATCATCGGCACGGGGATTAGAGCTTTCTTT.

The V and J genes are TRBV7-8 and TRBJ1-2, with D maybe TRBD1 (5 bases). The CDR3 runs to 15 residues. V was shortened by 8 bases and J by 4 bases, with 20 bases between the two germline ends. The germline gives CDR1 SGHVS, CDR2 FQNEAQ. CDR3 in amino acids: CASGRSSGLVYGYTF. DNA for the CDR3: TGTGCCAGCGGTAGAAGTTCGGGGCTGGTCTATGGCTACACCTTC.

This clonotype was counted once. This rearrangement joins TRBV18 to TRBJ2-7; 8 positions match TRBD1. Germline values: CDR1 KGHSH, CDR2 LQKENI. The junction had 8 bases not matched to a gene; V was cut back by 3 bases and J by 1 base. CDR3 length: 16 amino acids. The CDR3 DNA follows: TGTGCCAGCTCACCGAGTCGGCAGGGGGCTTCCTACGAGCAGTACTTC. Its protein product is CASSPSRQGASYEQYF.

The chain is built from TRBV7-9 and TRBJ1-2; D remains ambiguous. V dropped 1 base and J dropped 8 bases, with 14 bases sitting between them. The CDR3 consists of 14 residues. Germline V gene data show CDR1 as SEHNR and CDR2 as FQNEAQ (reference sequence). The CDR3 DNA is TGTGCCAGCAGCTTAGACGGAGCTATTTGGGGCTACACCTTC. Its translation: CASSLDGAIWGYTF. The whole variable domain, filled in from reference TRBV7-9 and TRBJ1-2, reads DTGVSQNPRHKITKRGQNVTFRCDPISEHNRLYWYRQTLGQGPEFLTYFQNEAQLEKSRLLSDRFSAERPKGSFSTLEIQRTEQGDSAMYLCASSLDGAIWGYTFGSGTRLTVV.

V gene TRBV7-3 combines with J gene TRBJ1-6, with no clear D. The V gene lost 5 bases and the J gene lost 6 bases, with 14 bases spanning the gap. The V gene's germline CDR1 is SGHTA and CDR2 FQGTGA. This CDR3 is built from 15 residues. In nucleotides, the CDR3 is TGTGCCAGCAGCCTCCTAGGGAGCTTTAATTCACCCCTCCACTTT. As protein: CASSLLGSFNSPLHF.

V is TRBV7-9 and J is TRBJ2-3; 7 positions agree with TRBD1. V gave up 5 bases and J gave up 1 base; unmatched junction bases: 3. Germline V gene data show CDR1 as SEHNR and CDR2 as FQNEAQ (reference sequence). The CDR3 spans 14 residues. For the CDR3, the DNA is TGTGCCAGCAGCCCAGGGACAGGCACAGATACGCAGTATTTT. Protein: CASSPGTGTDTQYF.

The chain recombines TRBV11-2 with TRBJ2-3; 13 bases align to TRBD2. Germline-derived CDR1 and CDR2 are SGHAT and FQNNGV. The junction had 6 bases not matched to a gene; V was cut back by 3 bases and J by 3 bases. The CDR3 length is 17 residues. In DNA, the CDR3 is TGTGCCAGCAGCTTCGATCCGGGACTAGCGGGGACAGATACGCAGTATTTT. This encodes CASSFDPGLAGTDTQYF.

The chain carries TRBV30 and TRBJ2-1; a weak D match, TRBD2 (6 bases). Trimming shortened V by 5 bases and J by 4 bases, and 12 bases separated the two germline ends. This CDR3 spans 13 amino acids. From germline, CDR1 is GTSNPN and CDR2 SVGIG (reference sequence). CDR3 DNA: TGTGCCTGGCTGACCGGGGGTTACAATGAGCAGTTCTTC. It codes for CAWLTGGYNEQFF.

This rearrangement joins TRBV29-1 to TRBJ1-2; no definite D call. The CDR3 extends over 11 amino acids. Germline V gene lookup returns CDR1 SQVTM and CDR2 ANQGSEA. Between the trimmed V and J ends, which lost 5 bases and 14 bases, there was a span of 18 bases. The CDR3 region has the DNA TGCAGCGTTCTCCGCCTTGAGGTTGGGACCTTC. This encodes CSVLRLEVGTF.

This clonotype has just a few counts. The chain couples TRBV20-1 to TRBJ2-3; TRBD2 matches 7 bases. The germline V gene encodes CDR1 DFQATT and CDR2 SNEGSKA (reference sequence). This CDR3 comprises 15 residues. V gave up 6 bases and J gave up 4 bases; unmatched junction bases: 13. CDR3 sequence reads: CSARIPGTKPDTQYF. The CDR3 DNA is TGCAGTGCCCGGATCCCCGGGACTAAGCCAGATACGCAGTATTTT.

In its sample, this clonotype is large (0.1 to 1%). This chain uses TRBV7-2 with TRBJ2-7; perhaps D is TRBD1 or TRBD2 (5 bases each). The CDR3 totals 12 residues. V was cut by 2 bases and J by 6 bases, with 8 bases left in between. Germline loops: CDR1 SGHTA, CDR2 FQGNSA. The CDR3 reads CASSLRGVEQYF. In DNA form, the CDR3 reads TGTGCCAGCAGCTTAAGAGGGGTCGAGCAGTACTTC. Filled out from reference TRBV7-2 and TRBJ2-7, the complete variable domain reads GAGVSQSPSNKVTEKGKDVELRCDPISGHTALYWYRQSLGQGLEFLIYFQGNSAPDKSGLPSDRFSAERTGGSVSTLTIQRTQQEDSAVYLCASSLRGVEQYFGPGTRLTVT.

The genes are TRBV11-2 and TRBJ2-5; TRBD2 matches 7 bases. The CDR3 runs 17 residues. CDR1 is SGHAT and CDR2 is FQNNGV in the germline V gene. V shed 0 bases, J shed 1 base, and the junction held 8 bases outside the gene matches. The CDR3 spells CASSLDGGRKRQETQYF. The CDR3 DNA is TGTGCCAGCAGCTTAGACGGGGGGAGAAAACGCCAAGAGACCCAGTACTTC.

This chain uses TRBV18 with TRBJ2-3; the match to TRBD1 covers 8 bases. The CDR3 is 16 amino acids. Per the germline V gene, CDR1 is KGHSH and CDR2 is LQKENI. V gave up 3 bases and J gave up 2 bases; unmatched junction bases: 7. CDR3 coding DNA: TGTGCCAGCTCACCGAGGGGACAGGCAAACACAGATACGCAGTATTTT. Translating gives CASSPRGQANTDTQYF.